This T cell receptor (beta chain) was recovered during a study of blood T cell repertoires in COVID-19. Trimming removed 0 bases at V and 5 bases at J, with 5 bases between. Germline loops: CDR1 SGHNT, CDR2 YENEEA. The CDR3 is 14 amino acids. Sequencing used immunoSEQ multiplex PCR; TCRdb keeps in-frame clones, though not all of them. The sample carries 150,000 or so clones, around 79% recorded once. In assigning cohorts, the study relied on participant-reported clinical history. Sample: PBMCs or T cells enriched from blood (not recorded which). This chain connects TRBV11-3 to TRBJ1-6; D is ambiguous. This TCR was recovered from a woman aged 50 to 60 who had recovered from COVID-19. The CDR3: CASSLDQDNSPLHF. The CDR3 coding sequence is TGTGCCAGCAGCTTAGACCAGGATAATTCACCCCTCCACTTT.